This entry concerns a single TCR beta chain. Its antigen has not been determined. No base quality information exists; no much larger clone differs at one position. TCRbeta CDR3 regions were amplified from genomic DNA by means of the immunoSEQ Assay, a bias-controlled multiplex PCR. The published analysis was carried out like this. The number of nucleated cells in each sample was estimated from the amplification of reference gene primers within the assay. To quantify the absolute abundance of each unique TCRbeta CDR3 rearrangement, sequence reads were collapsed and filtered. For each sample, productive Simpson clonality was calculated by taking the square root of Simpson's diversity index across productive rearrangements. TCRdb stores this immuneACCESS table with in-frame sequences only. Part of the clones is absent; in the studies checked, under half of the shortfall reflects unresolved V genes, and no reason is known for the rest. The V and J calls and the clone size are those of that table, but D and trimming were determined from the DNA. The sample data list a few hundred thousand clones, and 82% of these were observed just once. Of the sample, less than 4% falls within the top ten clones.

From the germline V gene, CDR1 is SNHLY and CDR2 is FYNNEI. V gives up 5 bases and J gives up 6 bases, and the segment between their germline ends measures 8 bases. Including cysteine and phenylalanine, the CDR3 has 12 amino acids. Only the CDR3 part of the read is kept: 36 bases, read in frame from the first base. These data come from a study of blood T cell repertoires in COVID-19 (dated by TCRdb to 2019 to 2021). General notes on the study: Collaborator samples came from the United States, Italy and Spain and covered acute and convalescent phases of COVID-19. The prospective study material was composed of cDNA or gDNA derived from T cells, B-cell-depleted T cells, or PBMCs. Deeply sampled blood TCRbeta repertoires from subjects exposed to, actively infected with, or recovered from COVID-19 were included in the dataset. The repertoires were made available in a free public database intended to serve as a resource for research on the immune response to SARS-CoV-2. The samples were drawn from two sources: the first 160 participants of the ongoing ImmuneRACE study, and 1,000 to 1,500 subjects contributed by 6 global collaborators. A de-identified subject ID, COVID-19 status, age in years and sex were almost always included in the sample metadata. Where available, HLA class I and class II types were taken from metadata supplied by the sample provider and were not determined by assay-based typing.

Points the paper makes about the study in general: How much clinical and demographic metadata was included differed by source and by participant, and the metadata was provided uncurated.

Each collaborating institution followed its own protocols to collect whole blood in K2EDTA tubes. For TCRbeta analysis, collaborators shipped samples in one of three forms: frozen whole blood, isolated PBMCs, or DNA extracted from either of those sample types. The rearrangement joined TRBV2 to TRBJ2-1; matching of 6 bases hints at TRBD1 as the D gene. The TCR comes from a woman aged 18 to 35 with acute or convalescent COVID-19. Sequenced: peripheral blood. The CDR3 protein sequence reads: CASSLQGNEQFF. The bases are TGTGCCAGCAGTTTACAGGGCAATGAGCAGTTCTTC.